A single sample gave rise to the 28 T cell receptor beta chains below, sequenced in a study of CD8 T cells in ankylosing spondylitis. TCRdb itself ran the 5' RACE reads through MiXCR, one entry per CDR3 protein. The table shows 250,000 to 300,000 distinct CDR3 sequences, with 20% occurring only once. What was sequenced was blood, either unsorted or a sorted T cell fraction (not recorded which). These receptors were collected from a male donor with ankylosing spondylitis or in good health (not recorded which).

This clonotype turned up a few times. The rearrangement uses TRBV11-2 and TRBJ2-3; 7 bases are a match to TRBD1. CDR1 is SGHAT and CDR2 is FQNNGV in the germline V gene. CDR3 length equals 14 residues. V lost 4 bases to trimming and J lost 6 bases; unmatched junction nucleotides: 7. CDR3 protein: CASSSYRGGDTQYF. The CDR3 DNA reads TGTGCCAGCAGCTCCTACAGGGGTGGGGATACGCAGTATTTT. The variable domain in full, with the rest retrieved from reference TRBV11-2 and TRBJ2-3, is EAGVAQSPRYKIIEKRQSVAFWCNPISGHATLYWYQQILGQGPKLLIQFQNNGVVDDSQLPKDRFSAERLKGVDSTLKIQPAKLEDSAVYLCASSSYRGGDTQYFGPGTRLTVL.

The table lists this clonotype with a count of one. A much larger clone differs by one base, so this may be a read error. The chain has TRBV12-3 or TRBV12-4 and TRBJ2-1, with 10 bases lining up with TRBD2. There are 12 residues in the CDR3. CDR3 coding DNA: TGTGTCAGCTCACTAGCGGGGTATGAGCAGTTCTTC. It specifies CVSSLAGYEQFF.

This clonotype was recorded at least ten times. The chain joins TRBV12-3 or TRBV12-4 to TRBJ2-2, with 10 bases that match TRBD2. V gave up 5 bases and J gave up 4 bases; unmatched junction bases: 7. The CDR3 totals 16 residues. The CDR3 region has the DNA TGTGCCAGCAGTCAAACTAGCGGGAACCCCACCGGGGAGCTGTTTTTT. It specifies CASSQTSGNPTGELFF.

This clonotype came up a few times. This chain connects TRBV10-3 to TRBJ1-1; D gene uncertain. This CDR3 comprises 12 residues. V lost 11 bases and J 1 base, leaving 11 bases between the germline ends. Germline-derived CDR1 and CDR2 are ENHRY and SYGVKD. The CDR3 DNA reads TGTGCCGTCAAAATAGGGAACACTGAAGCTTTCTTT. Amino acids: CAVKIGNTEAFF.

This chain connects TRBV4-1 to TRBJ2-2; no reliable D call. Trimming took off 0 bases at V and 4 bases at J, with 9 bases between the two ends. Germline V gene lookup returns CDR1 MGHRA and CDR2 YSYEKL. The CDR3 runs 15 residues. The CDR3 reads CASSQEEQFTGELFF. DNA of the CDR3: TGCGCCAGCAGCCAAGAGGAACAGTTCACCGGGGAGCTGTTTTTT.

This clonotype was recorded a few times. The J gene is TRBJ1-1, the V gene TRBV20-1, with no clear D. V was trimmed by 0 bases and J by 6 bases, leaving 14 bases between them. CDR3 length: 14 amino acids. Germline V gene lookup returns CDR1 DFQATT and CDR2 SNEGSKA (reference sequence). Here the CDR3 DNA reads TGCAGTGCTAGAGATCCTGGGGTAAACTCTGAAGCTTTCTTT. Its protein product is CSARDPGVNSEAFF.

This clonotype was observed a few times. This chain uses TRBV11-2 with TRBJ1-5; 9 bases match TRBD1. The V gene's germline CDR1 is SGHAT and CDR2 FQNNGV. Trimming cost V 5 bases and J 0 bases; bases outside gene matches: 17. The CDR3 sequence is 20 residues long. In DNA, the CDR3 is TGTGCCAGCAGCCCAGGGACAGGGCACCCGCAATTCTATAGCAATCAGCCCCAGCATTTT. Its protein is CASSPGTGHPQFYSNQPQHF.

The chain couples TRBV29-1 to TRBJ1-1, with a tentative D call TRBD1 (6 bases). V was trimmed by 4 bases and J by 4 bases, leaving 13 bases between them. Germline V CDR1 and CDR2: SQVTM, ANQGSEA. This CDR3 is built from 13 residues. The CDR3 region is CSVGWSGATEAFF. The DNA for the CDR3 is TGCAGCGTTGGTTGGTCGGGGGCCACTGAAGCTTTCTTT.

This clonotype has a handful of counts. The CDR3 sequence: CASSLSTGVTETQYF. The CDR3 nucleotides are TGCGCCAGCAGCTTGTCGACAGGGGTGACAGAGACCCAGTACTTC. The chain employs TRBV5-1 and TRBJ2-5, with TRBD1 matching 8 bases. This CDR3 is 15 amino acids long. After removal of 1 base from V and 4 bases from J, the junction contained 6 bases not matched to a gene. Germline CDR1 reads SGHRS; CDR2 reads YFSETQ. The entire variable domain, with the rest obtained from reference TRBV5-1 and TRBJ2-5, is as follows: KAGVTQTPRYLIKTRGQQVTLSCSPISGHRSVSWYQQTPGQGLQFLFEYFSETQRNKGNFPGRFSGRQFSNSRSEMNVSTLELGDSALYLCASSLSTGVTETQYFGPGTRLLVL.

V and J are TRBV15 and TRBJ2-7; 8 nucleotides match TRBD1. After removal of 3 bases from V and 3 bases from J, the junction contained 1 base not matched to a gene. The germline CDR1 and CDR2 sequences are LNHNV and YYDKDF (reference sequence). CDR3 length: 13 residues. As DNA, the CDR3 is TGTGCCACCAGCAGTGACAGGGGCTACGAGCAGTACGTC. The encoded protein is CATSSDRGYEQYV.

This clonotype turned up a few times. The gene calls are TRBV9 and TRBJ2-1; D might be TRBD1 (9 bases). The CDR3 covers 16 residues. Germline V gene data show CDR1 as SGDLS and CDR2 as YYNGEE. V was shortened by 3 bases and J by 4 bases, with 17 bases between the two germline ends. The CDR3 nucleotides are TGTGCCAGCAGCGCGCGGGGGGACAGGGCGTACAATGAGCAGTTCTTC. Translating gives CASSARGDRAYNEQFF.

The chain employs TRBV6-5 and TRBJ2-3; D possibly uses TRBD1 or TRBD2 (5 bases each). The CDR3 extends over 14 amino acids. The V gene's germline CDR1 is MNHEY and CDR2 SVGAGI. Trimming took off 2 bases at V and 4 bases at J, with 10 bases between the two ends. CDR3 loop: CASSYGGRSDTQYF. In DNA form, the CDR3 reads TGTGCCAGCAGTTACGGGGGTAGGTCAGATACGCAGTATTTT.

This clonotype was seen more than once but under ten times. The V and J genes are TRBV5-1 and TRBJ1-2; D remains unclear. The CDR3 is 13 amino acids. Trimming stripped 6 bases from V and 1 base from J, with 10 bases between. Germline values: CDR1 SGHRS, CDR2 YFSETQ. CDR3 bases: TGCGCCAGCACCCAGGACGGTAACTATGGCTACACCTTC. Translation gives CASTQDGNYGYTF.

The CDR3 DNA sequence: TGTGCCAGCAGCTTGGGTGGGTTTGCTGAAGCTTTCTTT. This encodes CASSLGGFAEAFF. V is TRBV5-5 and J is TRBJ1-1; the D is unclear. Germline loops: CDR1 SGHKS, CDR2 YYEKEE (reference sequence). This CDR3 contains 13 residues. V lost 0 bases and J 6 bases, leaving 9 bases between the germline ends.

This chain connects TRBV12-3 or TRBV12-4 to TRBJ2-2; tentative D call: TRBD2 (6 bases). The CDR3 is 15 amino acids. V was cut by 6 bases and J by 7 bases, with 18 bases left in between. The DNA of the CDR3 is TGTGCCAGCAGATTCCGGGACTCTATTCACGGGGAGCTGTTTTTT. Translated: CASRFRDSIHGELFF.

In its sample, this clonotype was seen a few times. The V gene is TRBV9, the J gene TRBJ2-5, with D maybe TRBD2 (6 bases). The germline V and J ends were trimmed by 3 bases and 4 bases, with 19 bases remaining between them. This CDR3 has 16 residues. Germline CDR1 SGDLS, CDR2 YYNGEE. CDR3 region: CASSAAGGASGETQYF. In DNA form, the CDR3 reads TGTGCCAGCAGCGCCGCAGGCGGGGCTTCGGGAGAGACCCAGTACTTC.

In this sample, this clonotype turned up many times. V gene TRBV12-3 or TRBV12-4 combines with J gene TRBJ2-5; 12 bases match TRBD2. The V gene end was trimmed by 6 bases and the J gene end by 2 bases; junction bases not matched to a gene: 19. This CDR3 region has 20 residues. The CDR3 region is CASSPPAGLAGGMLQETQYF. CDR3 sequence (DNA): TGTGCCAGCAGCCCTCCCGCTGGGCTAGCGGGAGGGATGTTGCAAGAGACCCAGTACTTC.

This clonotype was seen a handful of times. V usage is TRBV7-6 and J usage is TRBJ1-1; maybe TRBD1 (6 bases). Between the trimmed V and J ends, which lost 2 bases and 3 bases, there was a span of 10 bases. The CDR3 totals 14 residues. The germline CDR1 and CDR2 sequences are SGHVS and FNYEAQ. CDR3 DNA sequence: TGTGCCAGCAGCTTACGGACAGCAGACACTGAAGCTTTCTTT. This codes for CASSLRTADTEAFF.

This clonotype was observed a handful of times. The rearrangement links TRBV4-2 to TRBJ1-3, with 7 bases aligning to TRBD1. With V trimmed by 3 bases and J by 4 bases, 6 bases remained unmatched. From germline, CDR1 is LGHNA and CDR2 YNFKEQ. The CDR3 is made up of 15 amino acids. The DNA for the CDR3 is TGTGCCAGCAGCCAGCAAACAGGGGAAGGAAACACCATATATTTT. It yields the protein CASSQQTGEGNTIYF.

This clonotype was recorded a few times. The chain has TRBV6-1 and TRBJ1-5, with D possibly being TRBD1 (5 bases). The CDR3 covers 16 residues. V lost 6 bases to trimming and J lost 1 base, with 16 bases between them. Germline V gene data show CDR1 as MNHNS and CDR2 as SASEGT. The chain's CDR3 is CASRPSRVASNQPQHF. In nucleotides, the CDR3 is TGTGCCAGCAGACCTTCCAGGGTTGCCAGCAATCAGCCCCAGCATTTT.

The J gene is TRBJ1-1, the V gene TRBV28, with D uncertain. This CDR3 comprises 16 residues. Trimming shortened V by 3 bases and J by 1 base, and 15 bases separated the two germline ends. The V gene's germline CDR1 is MDHEN and CDR2 SYDVKM. CDR3 coding DNA: TGTGCCAGCAGTTTCCCGAGAAGGCGGGAGAACACTGAAGCTTTCTTT. This sequence encodes CASSFPRRRENTEAFF.

This clonotype turned up a few times. The chain couples TRBV7-2 to TRBJ1-2; 8 nucleotides line up with TRBD1. The CDR3 sequence is 15 residues long. V trimming: 4 bases; J trimming: 4 bases; junction bases outside the gene matches: 8. Looked up from germline, CDR1 is SGHTA and CDR2 is FQGNSA. The DNA of the CDR3 is TGTGCCAGCAGCTCCTTTACCGGACAGGGCTATGGCTACACCTTC. Translation gives CASSSFTGQGYGYTF.

This clonotype was counted many times. This rearrangement joins TRBV5-1 to TRBJ2-2; D is possibly TRBD1 (7 bases). V shed 4 bases and J shed 6 bases, with 13 bases lying between them. There are 14 residues in the CDR3. Germline CDR1 SGHRS, CDR2 YFSETQ. CDR3 sequence: CASSAGQFPGELFF. The CDR3 DNA is TGCGCCAGCAGCGCGGGACAGTTCCCCGGGGAGCTGTTTTTT.

This clonotype was seen only a few times. The CDR3 region is CASSNGQGRADTQYF. The DNA for the CDR3 is TGCGCCAGCAGCAACGGACAGGGAAGGGCAGATACGCAGTATTTT. The chain links TRBV5-1 to TRBJ2-3; 8 nucleotides line up with TRBD1. The germline V gene encodes CDR1 SGHRS and CDR2 YFSETQ. Trimming took 4 bases from V and 4 from J; bases not matched to a gene: 8. CDR3 length equals 15 residues.

This chain links TRBV7-9 with TRBJ2-7, with 11 bases lining up with TRBD1. This CDR3 is 15 amino acids long. The V gene's germline CDR1 is SEHNR and CDR2 FQNEAQ (reference sequence). V gave up 5 bases and J gave up 1 base; unmatched junction bases: 4. CDR3 bases: TGTGCCAGCAGCACTGGGGACAGGGGGTCCTACGAGCAGTACGTC. Translated, it gives CASSTGDRGSYEQYV.

V usage is TRBV12-3 or TRBV12-4 and J usage is TRBJ2-1; weak D call: TRBD1 (5 bases). The V end lost 2 bases, the J end lost 6 bases, and 14 bases lay between the germline ends. The CDR3 is made up of 15 amino acids. CDR3: CASSLRVVGVNEQFF. The CDR3 coding sequence is TGTGCCAGCAGTTTACGAGTGGTAGGGGTCAATGAGCAGTTCTTC.

This chain links TRBV10-3 with TRBJ2-2; weak D call: TRBD1 (5 bases). In germline, CDR1 is ENHRY, CDR2 SYGVKD. The CDR3 contains 14 residues. V lost 3 bases, J lost 1 base, and 6 bases lay in between. CDR3 DNA sequence: TGTGCCATCAGTGACAGGGTGAACACCGGGGAGCTGTTTTTT. It translates to CAISDRVNTGELFF.

This clonotype was counted a few times. The chain employs TRBV7-3 and TRBJ1-1; no clear D gene. The germline V gene encodes CDR1 SGHTA and CDR2 FQGTGA. Trimming cost V 5 bases and J 1 base, with 8 bases left between them. The CDR3 consists of 13 residues. CDR3 DNA: TGTGCCAGCAGCCAATTCACGAACACTGAAGCTTTCTTT. Translated: CASSQFTNTEAFF.